Included here is one T cell receptor beta chain sequence, with context. The target antigen is unknown. The study pooled second doses at about 4 or about 12 weeks. Sequencing was performed with immunoSEQ multiplex PCR; in TCRdb, only in-frame clones are kept and a portion is missing. The sample holds 80,000 to 100,000 clones, just over 85% seen once. This entry is derived from a study of T cell responses to AZD1222 COVID-19 vaccine. Study-level results: Across spike, vaccine-associated CD4 TCRs were found, dominant at 160-218 and 743-854. Reportedly, nearly half of unique spike TCRs recognized epitopes outside B.1.351/B.1.1.7 mutations. No repertoire was sampled before or during the peak T cell response, only after it.

This receptor was obtained from an adult who received the AZD1222 COVID-19 vaccine. Sequences were derived from peripheral blood, sampled 28 days after the second AZD1222 dose.

The CDR3 nucleotides read TGCGCCAGCAGCTTGGCTGGGTCGTCAAGCGCCTACAATGAGCAGTTCTTC. This translates into CASSLAGSSSAYNEQFF. This rearrangement joins TRBV5-1 to TRBJ2-1; D unclear. Germline CDR1 and CDR2: SGHRS and YFSETQ. V dropped 0 bases and J dropped 2 bases, with 15 bases sitting between them. The CDR3 covers 17 residues. The whole variable domain, remainder taken from reference TRBV5-1 and TRBJ2-1, is KAGVTQTPRYLIKTRGQQVTLSCSPISGHRSVSWYQQTPGQGLQFLFEYFSETQRNKGNFPGRFSGRQFSNSRSEMNVSTLELGDSALYLCASSLAGSSSAYNEQFFGPGTRLTVL.